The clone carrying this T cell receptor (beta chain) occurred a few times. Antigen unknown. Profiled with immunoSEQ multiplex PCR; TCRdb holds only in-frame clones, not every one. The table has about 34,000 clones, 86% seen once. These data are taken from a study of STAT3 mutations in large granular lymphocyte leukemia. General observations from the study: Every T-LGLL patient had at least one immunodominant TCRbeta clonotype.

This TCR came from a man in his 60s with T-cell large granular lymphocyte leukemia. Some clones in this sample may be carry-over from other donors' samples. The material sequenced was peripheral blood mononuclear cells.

CDR3 loop: CASSALYGGEQYF. The CDR3 DNA follows: TGCGCCAGCAGCGCACTGTATGGTGGCGAGCAGTACTTC. V gene TRBV10-1 combines with J gene TRBJ2-7; D is unclear. The CDR3 runs 13 residues. Germline CDR1 WNHNN, CDR2 SYGVQD (reference sequence). Between the trimmed V and J ends, which lost 6 bases and 6 bases, there was a span of 15 bases.